The entry below describes one TCR beta chain. The antigen is undetermined. The data were obtained in a study of T cell responses to AZD1222 COVID-19 vaccine. Study-level results: Donors were largely white British and mainly female; clonal diversity was possibly underestimated.

The CDR3 sequence is 13 residues long. The V gene's germline CDR1 is MNHNY and CDR2 SVGAGI (reference sequence). The V end lost 7 bases, the J end lost 8 bases, and 17 bases lay between the germline ends. Profiled with immunoSEQ multiplex PCR; TCRdb holds only in-frame clones, not every one. The sample holds about 140,000 clones, just over 90% seen once. The rearrangement uses TRBV6-6 and TRBJ1-2, with a weak D call TRBD1 (5 bases). The source of this sequence is an adult in good health. The input for sequencing was peripheral blood, taken on day 0 of MenACWY control vaccination. This chain's CDR3 is CASTNGAGRGYTF. CDR3 sequence (DNA): TGTGCCAGCACCAACGGGGCAGGAAGGGGCTACACCTTC.